This TCR beta chain was recorded in a study of cytomegalovirus exposure and HLA in healthy donors. On the study more broadly: The early release's HLA-typed donors yielded 80 million to 95 million unique TCRs. General observations from the study: Associated with HLA alleles at 0.05 false discovery rate in a later analysis were over 15,000 TCR beta sequences. Reported performance of the classifier showed diagnosis of cytomegalovirus status with high specificity and sensitivity.

This clone was found once. Its antigen is still unknown. V was cut by 5 bases and J by 4 bases, with 12 bases left in between. The length of the CDR3 is 14 residues. CDR1 and CDR2 from the germline V gene are SGHAT and FQNNGV. Healthy bone marrow donors made up the donor group. With 60 Vbeta and 13 Jbeta primers, the PCR was carried out. Profiled with immunoSEQ multiplex PCR; TCRdb holds only in-frame clones, not every one. Of about 130,000 clones listed, around four fifths were seen once; the top ten hold approximately 2.1%. The sample taken for sequencing was PBMCs. The sequence was collected from a woman in her thirties or forties in good health and CMV-seropositive. V is TRBV11-2 and J is TRBJ2-4, with TRBD1 as a possible D gene (6 bases). As DNA, the CDR3 is TGTGCCAGCAGCCCTACAGGGAAAAAAAACATTCAGTACTTC. Translating it yields CASSPTGKKNIQYF.